Listed below are T cell receptor beta chains from one sample, sequenced in a study of shared clonotypes between healthy human individuals. TCRdb's table, derived via immunoSEQ multiplex PCR, lists solely in-frame clones and lacks some. The repertoire holds approximately 2.5 million clones, with roughly 93% as singletons. The material sequenced was naive CD4+ T cells from PBMCs. These receptors came from a man between 18 and 29 years old in good health. Some clones in this sample may be carry-over from other donors' samples. The conserved cysteine and the conserved F or W are not part of the CDR3 here.

V: TRBV28
J: TRBJ1-1
CDR3: ASSLSPSRGLSTEAF

V: TRBV5-1
J: TRBJ2-1
CDR3: ASSLEVGSILNEQF

V: TRBV19
J: TRBJ1-1
CDR3: ASTKVSPGWNTEAF

V: TRBV28
J: TRBJ2-1
CDR3: ASSFQGAVNEQF

V: TRBV5-5
J: TRBJ2-7
CDR3: ASRRTSGRSSYEQY

V: TRBV30
J: TRBJ1-3
CDR3: AWSRDSSGNTIY

V: TRBV7-2
J: TRBJ1-2
CDR3: ASSRDSGYT

V: TRBV5-1
J: TRBJ2-5
CDR3: ASSPHGQSQETQY

V: TRBV5-1
J: TRBJ2-7
CDR3: ASSPVAVSIPSEQY

V: TRBV4-2
J: TRBJ2-2
CDR3: ASSPSGGSRTGELF

V: TRBV7-8
J: TRBJ2-1
CDR3: ASSLERQNEQF

V: TRBV19
J: TRBJ1-2
CDR3: ASSSDRGGGYT

V: TRBV27
J: TRBJ2-7
CDR3: ASSLRRETYEQY

V: TRBV9
J: TRBJ2-5
CDR3: ASSGGLAVGTQY

V: TRBV10-2
J: TRBJ1-2
CDR3: ASSESPTIGYT

V: TRBV19
J: TRBJ2-7
CDR3: ASSITEAREQY

V: TRBV5-1
J: TRBJ2-2
CDR3: ASSLGLAPGELF

V: TRBV19
J: TRBJ1-3
CDR3: ASSLRSSGNTIY

V: TRBV29-1
J: TRBJ2-5
CDR3: SVGPGLRLGMVETQY

V: TRBV5-5
J: TRBJ2-3
CDR3: ASSTRGPAGGNTQY

V: TRBV18
J: TRBJ2-7
CDR3: ASSPGRHNEQY

V: TRBV29-1
J: TRBJ1-5
CDR3: SVGGDQPQH

V: TRBV4-3
J: TRBJ1-4
CDR3: ASSQEVYRENEKLF

V: TRBV6-5
J: TRBJ2-3
CDR3: ASRRLAGPLDTQY

V: TRBV6-1
J: TRBJ2-3
CDR3: ASTATLMQY

V: TRBV5-4
J: TRBJ2-7
CDR3: ASSSGHPTSYEQY

V: TRBV7-9
J: TRBJ1-1
CDR3: ASSMTVSTEAF

V: TRBV9
J: TRBJ2-6
CDR3: ASSVGGRTGANVLT

V: TRBV5-1
J: TRBJ2-5
CDR3: ASSPGTSALGETQY

V: TRBV5-6
J: TRBJ2-5
CDR3: ASSRTGIQETQY

V: TRBV5-4
J: .
CDR3: ASSPGTSGSDEQY

V: TRBV2
J: TRBJ2-5
CDR3: ASNAGPFLETQY

V: TRBV7-9
J: TRBJ1-4
CDR3: ASSLRPALGGKLF

V: TRBV19
J: TRBJ1-5
CDR3: ASSIEPGRNQPQH

V: TRBV19
J: TRBJ2-7
CDR3: ASSMKGSSYEQY

V: TRBV5-1
J: TRBJ1-4
CDR3: ASSEDSRTGKLF

V: TRBV5-4
J: TRBJ2-7
CDR3: ASSLEQGAPYEQY

V: TRBV18
J: TRBJ2-2
CDR3: ASSRTTGTSGSWNTGELF

V: TRBV11-2
J: TRBJ2-7
CDR3: ASSFGFTGGSEQY

V: TRBV4-1
J: TRBJ2-5
CDR3: ASSHGPGQGANLPHQETQY

V: TRBV6-1
J: TRBJ2-1
CDR3: ASRSWREQF

V: TRBV7-8
J: TRBJ2-1
CDR3: ASSPDRTSASYNEQF

V: TRBV7-3
J: TRBJ2-2
CDR3: ASTISGNTGELF

V: TRBV19
J: TRBJ1-1
CDR3: ASSAKAGYEAF

V: TRBV6-1
J: TRBJ1-3
CDR3: ASKLGTLGNTIY

V: TRBV6-1
J: TRBJ2-7
CDR3: ASSEADRGQY

V: TRBV29-1
J: TRBJ2-1
CDR3: SAVGQYYNEQF

V: TRBV11-1
J: TRBJ2-5
CDR3: ATQEGRSQETQY

V: TRBV5-4
J: TRBJ2-3
CDR3: AIHPGRRGTDTQY

V: TRBV30
J: TRBJ2-1
CDR3: AWKLLAGVGEQF

V: TRBV2
J: TRBJ2-5
CDR3: ASIREYGTQY

V: TRBV25-1
J: TRBJ1-2
CDR3: ASSDATGPNYGYT